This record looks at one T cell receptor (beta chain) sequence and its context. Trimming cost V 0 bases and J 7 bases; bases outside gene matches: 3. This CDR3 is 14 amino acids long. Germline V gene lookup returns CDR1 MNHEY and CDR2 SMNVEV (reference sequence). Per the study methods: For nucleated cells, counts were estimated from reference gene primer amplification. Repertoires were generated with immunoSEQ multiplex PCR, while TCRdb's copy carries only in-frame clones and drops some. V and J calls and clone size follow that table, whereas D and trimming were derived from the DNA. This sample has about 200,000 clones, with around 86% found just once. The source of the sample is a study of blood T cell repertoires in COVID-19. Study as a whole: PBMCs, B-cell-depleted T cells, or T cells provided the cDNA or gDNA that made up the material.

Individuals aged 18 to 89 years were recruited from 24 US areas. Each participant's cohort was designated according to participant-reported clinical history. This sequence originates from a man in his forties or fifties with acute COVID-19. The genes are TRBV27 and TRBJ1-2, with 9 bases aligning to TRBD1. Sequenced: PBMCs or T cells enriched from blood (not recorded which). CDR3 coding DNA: TGTGCCAGCAGTTTATCCGCACAGGGGGCTGGCTACACCTTC. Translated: CASSLSAQGAGYTF.